The T cell receptor beta chain described here comes from a study of technical replicates of blood from a few donors. This clone showed up just once. Here immunoSEQ multiplex PCR was the method, and the copy in TCRdb shows in-frame clones only, minus some. The profile shows 68,000 or so clones, approximately 89% of them singletons. This CDR3 comprises 14 residues. Looked up from germline, CDR1 is LGHNA and CDR2 is YSLEER. V was shortened by 0 bases and J by 2 bases, with 8 bases between the two germline ends. Sequenced input: PBMCs. The sequence was collected from a human donor in good health. Some clones in this sample may be carry-over from other donors' samples. The chain links TRBV4-3 to TRBJ2-7; D is perhaps TRBD2 (5 bases). CDR3 bases: TGCGCCAGCAGCCAAGATGTCGGGGCCTACGAGCAGTACTTC. Translation gives CASSQDVGAYEQYF.